This TCR beta chain was recorded in a study of blood T cell repertoires in COVID-19. As for the study in general: Samples of COVID-19 (acute and convalescent) were obtained from the United States, Italy and Spain.

In its sample, this clone was seen a few times. Germline V gene lookup returns CDR1 MNHNY and CDR2 SVGAGI (reference sequence). Trimming took 2 bases from V and 5 from J, leaving 16 bases between them. CDR3 size: 15 residues. Per the original data handling: From reference gene primer amplification, estimates of nucleated cell counts were derived. This table comes from immunoSEQ multiplex PCR, and its TCRdb copy is limited to in-frame clones, with some not included. V and J calls and clone size follow that table, whereas D and trimming were derived from the DNA. The sample lists about 140,000 clones; 65% to 90% were seen once.

V is TRBV6-6 and J is TRBJ2-7, with D perhaps matching TRBD1 (6 bases). Sequencing was done on a sample of peripheral blood. This clonotype was obtained from a human donor in a cohort sampled during active COVID-19. CDR3 coding DNA: TGTGCCAGCAGTTACACCTTACAGGGTAGGAACGAGCAGTACTTC. Amino acid sequence: CASSYTLQGRNEQYF.